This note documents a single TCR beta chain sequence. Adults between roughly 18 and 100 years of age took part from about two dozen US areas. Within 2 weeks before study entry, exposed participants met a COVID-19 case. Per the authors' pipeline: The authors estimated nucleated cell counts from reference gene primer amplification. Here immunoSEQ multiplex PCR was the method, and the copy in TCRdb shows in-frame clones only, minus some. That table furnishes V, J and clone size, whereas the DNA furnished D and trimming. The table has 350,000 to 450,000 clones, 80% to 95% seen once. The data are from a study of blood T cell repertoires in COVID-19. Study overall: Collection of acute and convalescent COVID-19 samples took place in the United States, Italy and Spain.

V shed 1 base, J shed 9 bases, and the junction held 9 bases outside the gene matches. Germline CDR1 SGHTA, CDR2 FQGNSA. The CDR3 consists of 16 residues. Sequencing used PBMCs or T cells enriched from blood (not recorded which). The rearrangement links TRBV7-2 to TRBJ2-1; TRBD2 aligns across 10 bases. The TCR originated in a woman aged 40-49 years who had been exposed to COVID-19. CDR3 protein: CASSLDPLAGSVEQFF. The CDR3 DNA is TGTGCCAGCAGCTTAGATCCACTAGCGGGGTCCGTTGAGCAGTTCTTC.